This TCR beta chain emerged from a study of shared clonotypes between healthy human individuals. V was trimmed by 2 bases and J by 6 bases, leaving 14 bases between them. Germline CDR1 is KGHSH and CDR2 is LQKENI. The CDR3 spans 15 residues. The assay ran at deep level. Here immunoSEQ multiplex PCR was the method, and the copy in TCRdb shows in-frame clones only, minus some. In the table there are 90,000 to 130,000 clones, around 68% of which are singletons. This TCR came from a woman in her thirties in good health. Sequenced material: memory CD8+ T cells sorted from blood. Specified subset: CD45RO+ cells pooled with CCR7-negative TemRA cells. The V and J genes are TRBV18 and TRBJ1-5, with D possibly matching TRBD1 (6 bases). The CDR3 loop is CASSPIGGRIQPQHF. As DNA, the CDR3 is TGTGCCAGCTCACCAATCGGGGGGCGCATTCAGCCCCAGCATTTT.